This T cell receptor beta chain appears in the sequencing data of a study of CD8 T cells in Susac syndrome. Study at large: Of the sequenced Susac syndrome patients, 5 or 6 had active disease and fewer than 10 were in remission.

V shed 1 base and J shed 5 bases, with 6 bases lying between them. This CDR3 has 13 amino acids. Random hexamers primed reverse transcription of about 0.5 to 1 ug RNA. Amplification of TCR beta CDR3 across 54 Vbeta and 13 Jbeta was performed with immunoSEQ multiplex PCR. TCRdb reanalysed the immunoSEQ multiplex PCR reads using MiXCR and keeps one entry per CDR3 protein. The data hold approximately 74,000 distinct CDR3 sequences, with 94% observed a single time. TCR beta sequences were obtained from blood CD8+ and CD4+ T cells. Patients with Susac syndrome met diagnostic criteria that were recently defined for definite or probable disease.

This receptor was identified in a human donor with Susac syndrome. V and J are TRBV12-3 or TRBV12-4 and TRBJ1-5; D is ambiguous. The sequenced sample was CD8+ T cells from PBMCs. CDR3 amino acids: CASSLGGYQPQHF. In DNA form, the CDR3 reads TGTGCCAGCAGTTTAGGAGGGTATCAGCCCCAGCATTTT.